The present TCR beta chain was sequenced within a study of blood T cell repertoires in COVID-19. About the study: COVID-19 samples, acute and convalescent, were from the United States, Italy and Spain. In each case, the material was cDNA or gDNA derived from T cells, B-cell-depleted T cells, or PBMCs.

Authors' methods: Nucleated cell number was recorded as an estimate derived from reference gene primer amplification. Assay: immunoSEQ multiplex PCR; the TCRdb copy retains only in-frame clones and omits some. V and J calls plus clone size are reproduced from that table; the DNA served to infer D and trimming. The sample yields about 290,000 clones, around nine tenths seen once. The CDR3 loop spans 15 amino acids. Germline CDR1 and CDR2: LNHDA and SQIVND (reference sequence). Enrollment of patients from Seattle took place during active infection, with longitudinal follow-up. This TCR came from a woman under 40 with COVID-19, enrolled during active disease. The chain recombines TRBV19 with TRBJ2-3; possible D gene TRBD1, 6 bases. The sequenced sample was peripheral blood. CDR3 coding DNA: TGTGCTTCCAAAAACCGGGACAAACTCACAGATACGCAGTATTTT. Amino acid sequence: CASKNRDKLTDTQYF.